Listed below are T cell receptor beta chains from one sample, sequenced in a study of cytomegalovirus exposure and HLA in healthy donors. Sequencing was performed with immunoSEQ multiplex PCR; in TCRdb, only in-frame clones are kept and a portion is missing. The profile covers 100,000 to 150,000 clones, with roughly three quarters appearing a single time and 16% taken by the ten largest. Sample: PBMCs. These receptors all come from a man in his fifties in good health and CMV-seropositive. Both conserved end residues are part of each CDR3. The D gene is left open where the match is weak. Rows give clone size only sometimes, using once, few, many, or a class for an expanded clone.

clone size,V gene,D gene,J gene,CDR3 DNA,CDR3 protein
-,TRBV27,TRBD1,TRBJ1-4,TGTGCCACCTCTCTCTCCGGGACAGGAGATGAAAAACTGTTTTTT,CATSLSGTGDEKLFF
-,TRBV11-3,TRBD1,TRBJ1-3,TGTGCCAGCAGCTCCCGGGACAGGGGTTCCCCACTAGGAAACACCATATATTTT,CASSSRDRGSPLGNTIYF
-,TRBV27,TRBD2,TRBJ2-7,TGTGCCAGCAGGATCGCGGGGGGAACCTACGAGCAGTACTTC,CASRIAGGTYEQYF
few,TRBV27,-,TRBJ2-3,TGTGCCAGCAGCCTTCGACTAGGGGGACAGACAGATACGCAGTATTTT,CASSLRLGGQTDTQYF
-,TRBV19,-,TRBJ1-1,TGTGCCAGTAGTTACGACAGTTACACTGAAGCTTTCTTT,CASSYDSYTEAFF
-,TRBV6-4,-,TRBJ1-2,TGTGCCAGCAGTGACTCCGGGGGGCCGGTCTATGGCTACACCTTC,CASSDSGGPVYGYTF
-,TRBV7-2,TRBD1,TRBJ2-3,TGTGCCAGCAGCTTTGGACAGGGGGTTTGGTCAGATACGCAGTATTTT,CASSFGQGVWSDTQYF
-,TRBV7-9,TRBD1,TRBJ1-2,TGTGCCAGCAGCTTAGTTTTGAGTACAGGGGACGGCTACACCTTC,CASSLVLSTGDGYTF
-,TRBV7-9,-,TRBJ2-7,TGTGCCAGCAGCTTAAGCGGGACAAGCTACGAGCAGTACTTC,CASSLSGTSYEQYF
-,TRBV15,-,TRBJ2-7,TGTACCACCAGCAGAGGAAACAGGGACGAGCAGTACTTC,CTTSRGNRDEQYF
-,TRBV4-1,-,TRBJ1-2,TGCGCCAGCAGCCAAGATTCTCAGGGGTATGGCTACACCTTC,CASSQDSQGYGYTF
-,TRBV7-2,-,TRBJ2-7,TGTGCCAGCAGCCCAGACTCGAACCTCCCCTACGAGCAGTACTTC,CASSPDSNLPYEQYF
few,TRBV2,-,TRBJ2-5,TGTGCCAGCAGTCCAGGGATGAGGGGGGAGACCCAGTACTTC,CASSPGMRGETQYF
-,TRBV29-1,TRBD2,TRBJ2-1,TGCAGCGTTGAGGGCGGGAGTCTATACAATGAGCAGTTCTTC,CSVEGGSLYNEQFF
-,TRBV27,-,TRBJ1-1,TGTGCCAGCAGTCGCCTGGACATAAGGGACACTGAAGCTTTCTTT,CASSRLDIRDTEAFF
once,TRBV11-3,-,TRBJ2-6,TGTGCCAGCAGCTCAACTGGGGCCAACGTCCTGACTTTC,CASSSTGANVLTF
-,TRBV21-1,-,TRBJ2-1,TGTGCCAGCAGCAAAAGTAGGGCCAGCGCACACGCACCCCCTAGGAGGAATGAGCAGTTCTTC,CASSKSRASAHAPPRRNEQFF
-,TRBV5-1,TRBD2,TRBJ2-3,TGCGCCAGCAGCTTGCCCCCGGGGACTAGCCAGGGGTCAGATACGCAGTATTTT,CASSLPPGTSQGSDTQYF
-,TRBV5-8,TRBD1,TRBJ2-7,TGTGCCAGCAGCTTGGCTCGGACAGGCCACCCCATCGCCTACGAGCAGTACTTC,CASSLARTGHPIAYEQYF
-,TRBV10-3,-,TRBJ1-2,TGTGCCATTGGGGAGGGCTACACCTTC,CAIGEGYTF
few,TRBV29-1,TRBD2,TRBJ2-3,TGCAGCGTTATTTATGCGGGAGCCCGCACAGATACGCAGTATTTT,CSVIYAGARTDTQYF
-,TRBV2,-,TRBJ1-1,TGTGCCAGCAGTGTCGGAGGTACCACTGAAGCTTTCTTT,CASSVGGTTEAFF
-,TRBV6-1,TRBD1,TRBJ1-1,TGTGCCAGCAGTAGAAACAGGGGGCCGGGTGAAGCTTTCTTT,CASSRNRGPGEAFF
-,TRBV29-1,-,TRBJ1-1,TGCAGCGTTGGCTCGAAGATTGCGAGAGTTGAAGCTTTCTTT,CSVGSKIARVEAFF
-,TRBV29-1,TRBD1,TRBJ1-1,TGCAGCGTCTCCGGGACAGGGGGCGGGAACACTGAAGCTTTCTTT,CSVSGTGGGNTEAFF